The rows below give T cell receptor beta chains drawn from one sample of a study of control samples from healthy donors and cancer patients. Here immunoSEQ multiplex PCR was the method, and the copy in TCRdb shows in-frame clones only, minus some. In the table there are 110,000 to 150,000 clones, approximately 91% of which are singletons. The sequenced sample was blood. The receptor source for this set is a man aged 30-40 years in good health. Each CDR3 is given with its conserved first and last residue. Each record gives: clone size, J gene, V gene, D gene, CDR3 DNA, CDR3 protein. The D gene is left open where the match is weak. Size tells how often a clone was seen (once, few, many) or the class of an expanded clone, and some rows leave it out.

size: .; J: TRBJ1-1; V: TRBV5-1; D: TRBD1; DNA: TGCGCCAGCAGCTTGGGGACAGGGGATACTGAAGCTTTCTTT; CDR3: CASSLGTGDTEAFF
size: .; J: TRBJ1-1; V: TRBV11-2; D: .; DNA: TGTGCCAGCAGCCCGACCGTCGGGGTTCCCTCTAATGAAGCTTTCTTT; CDR3: CASSPTVGVPSNEAFF
size: once; J: TRBJ1-5; V: TRBV7-9; D: .; DNA: TGTGCCAGCAGCTTAGCGTCGACAGGATATAGCAATCAGCCCCAGCATTTT; CDR3: CASSLASTGYSNQPQHF
size: .; J: TRBJ2-2; V: TRBV12-5; D: TRBD1; DNA: TGTGCTAGTGGCCGACAGGGGTCGAACACCGGGGAGCTGTTTTTT; CDR3: CASGRQGSNTGELFF
size: few; J: TRBJ2-7; V: TRBV7-2; D: .; DNA: TGTGCCAGCAGCTTAGGTCGACGCGGGGCGGGCGAGCAGTACTTC; CDR3: CASSLGRRGAGEQYF
size: .; J: TRBJ1-2; V: TRBV7-2; D: TRBD1; DNA: TGTGCCAGTAAACCCCGGGACAGCAACTATGGCTACACCTTC; CDR3: CASKPRDSNYGYTF
size: .; J: TRBJ2-1; V: TRBV2; D: .; DNA: TGTGCCAGCAGTGACCAGCGGAGCACCTACAATGAGCAGTTCTTC; CDR3: CASSDQRSTYNEQFF
size: .; J: TRBJ2-7; V: TRBV18; D: .; DNA: TGTGCCAGCTCACCACTCAGACAGCCATCCTACGAGCAGTACTTC; CDR3: CASSPLRQPSYEQYF
size: .; J: TRBJ2-6; V: TRBV11-3; D: TRBD2; DNA: TGTGCCAGCAGCTTGGGCCTAGCGGGAGAAGGAGGGGCCAACGTCCTGACTTTC; CDR3: CASSLGLAGEGGANVLTF
size: .; J: TRBJ1-1; V: TRBV30; D: .; DNA: TGTGCCTGGGATGCCTTGAACACTGAAGCTTTCTTT; CDR3: CAWDALNTEAFF
size: .; J: TRBJ2-3; V: TRBV9; D: TRBD2; DNA: TGTGCCAGCAGCGGAAGCGGGGGGGCGGATACGCAGTATTTT; CDR3: CASSGSGGADTQYF
size: .; J: TRBJ1-1; V: TRBV9; D: .; DNA: TGTGCCAGCAGCGTAGATGGGGCGGCGAACACTGAAGCTTTCTTT; CDR3: CASSVDGAANTEAFF
size: .; J: TRBJ1-5; V: TRBV15; D: .; DNA: TGTGCCACCAGCAGAGAGGGGGAACAGCCCCAGCATTTT; CDR3: CATSREGEQPQHF
size: .; J: TRBJ2-1; V: TRBV24-1; D: .; DNA: TGTGCCACCGGGAGAGGACGCGACAATGAGCAGTTCTTC; CDR3: CATGRGRDNEQFF
size: few; J: TRBJ1-5; V: TRBV23-1; D: .; DNA: TGCGCCAGCGGGCTGAACCTGGACAGAGCCGATCAGCCCCAGCATTTT; CDR3: CASGLNLDRADQPQHF
size: .; J: TRBJ1-5; V: TRBV7-2; D: TRBD1; DNA: TGTGCCAGCAGCTTAGTCGGGACAGGGTCTCAGCCCCAGCATTTT; CDR3: CASSLVGTGSQPQHF
size: .; J: TRBJ2-5; V: TRBV2; D: .; DNA: TGTGCCAGCAGGGGCCGACTCGAGCAAGAGACCCAGTACTTC; CDR3: CASRGRLEQETQYF
size: .; J: TRBJ2-5; V: TRBV5-1; D: .; DNA: TGCGCCAGCAGCTCCCACAGGGAGACCCAGTACTTC; CDR3: CASSSHRETQYF
size: .; J: TRBJ2-7; V: TRBV15; D: .; DNA: TGTGCCACCAGCAATTCCAGGGGAGGATACGAGCAGTACTTC; CDR3: CATSNSRGGYEQYF
size: .; J: TRBJ2-1; V: TRBV27; D: .; DNA: TGTGCCAGCAGTCGCCCCAGGGCCCACTCCTACAATGAGCAGTTCTTC; CDR3: CASSRPRAHSYNEQFF
size: .; J: TRBJ1-5; V: TRBV4-2; D: .; DNA: TGTGCCAGCAGCCATCTACAGCTAACCAGCCCCTCTAGCAATCAGCCCCAGCATTTT; CDR3: CASSHLQLTSPSSNQPQHF
size: .; J: TRBJ1-4; V: TRBV5-4; D: .; DNA: TGTGCCAGCAGCTTGGAGCCAGACAGTAATGAAAAACTGTTTTTT; CDR3: CASSLEPDSNEKLFF
size: .; J: TRBJ1-1; V: TRBV5-1; D: TRBD1; DNA: TGCGCCAGCAGCTCAGGGACAGGGGGGACTGAAGCTTTCTTT; CDR3: CASSSGTGGTEAFF
size: .; J: TRBJ2-3; V: TRBV5-6; D: .; DNA: TGTGCCAGCAGCTTCGGAACGGATACGCAGTATTTT; CDR3: CASSFGTDTQYF
size: .; J: TRBJ2-1; V: TRBV29-1; D: .; DNA: TGCAGCGTTGAAGCCTGGGGGGGCTTAGGCAATGAGCAGTTCTTC; CDR3: CSVEAWGGLGNEQFF
size: .; J: TRBJ1-1; V: TRBV5-4; D: .; DNA: TGTGCCAGCAGCTTGTACAGTGCTAATACTGAAGCTTTCTTT; CDR3: CASSLYSANTEAFF
size: .; J: TRBJ2-1; V: TRBV29-1; D: TRBD1; DNA: TGCAGAGTGGCAGGGGGCTACAATGAGCAGTTCTTC; CDR3: CRVAGGYNEQFF
size: .; J: TRBJ1-2; V: TRBV29-1; D: .; DNA: TGCAGCGCCCGGGCAGGGTCAAACTATGGCTACACCTTC; CDR3: CSARAGSNYGYTF
size: .; J: TRBJ2-3; V: TRBV3-1/TRBV3-2; D: .; DNA: TGTGCCAGCAGCCAAACAACGGGGATAAGAGCGGGAGATACGCAGTATTTT; CDR3: CASSQTTGIRAGDTQYF
size: .; J: TRBJ2-2; V: TRBV7-8; D: TRBD2; DNA: TGTGCCAGCAGCCTATTCCCCGGGACAGGGGGCAAGAGGGGACTAGCGGGAGACACCGGGGAGCTGTTTTTT; CDR3: CASSLFPGTGGKRGLAGDTGELFF
size: .; J: TRBJ1-1; V: TRBV5-1; D: .; DNA: TGCGCCAGCAACCCGGGGCAGGGGTGGAACACTGAAGCTTTCTTT; CDR3: CASNPGQGWNTEAFF
size: .; J: TRBJ2-1; V: TRBV5-1; D: TRBD2; DNA: TGCGCCAGCAGCACGGACGCAAGACTAGCGGGCGTCGAGCAGTTCTTC; CDR3: CASSTDARLAGVEQFF
size: .; J: TRBJ2-3; V: TRBV3-1/TRBV3-2; D: .; DNA: TGTGCCAGCAGCCAAGAGCCTAGGGGGGTTGAGCAGTATTTT; CDR3: CASSQEPRGVEQYF
size: .; J: TRBJ1-3; V: TRBV19; D: .; DNA: TGTGCCAGTAGTACGGGACAAGCCTCTGGAAACACCATATATTTT; CDR3: CASSTGQASGNTIYF
size: .; J: TRBJ2-1; V: TRBV5-6; D: TRBD2; DNA: TGTGCCAGCGGGAAGCGGGAGGGCCGCAATGAGCAGTTCTTC; CDR3: CASGKREGRNEQFF
size: .; J: TRBJ2-6; V: TRBV7-3; D: .; DNA: TGTGCCAGCAGCTTTAGACTATCTGGGGCCAACGTCCTGACTTTC; CDR3: CASSFRLSGANVLTF
size: .; J: TRBJ1-2; V: TRBV21-1; D: .; DNA: TGTGCCAGCAGCAAGTCAGATTATGGCTACACCTTC; CDR3: CASSKSDYGYTF
size: .; J: TRBJ2-7; V: TRBV4-2; D: .; DNA: TGTGCCAGCAGCCAAGGGGCAGGTCCCTACGAGCAGTACTTC; CDR3: CASSQGAGPYEQYF
size: .; J: TRBJ1-2; V: TRBV19; D: .; DNA: TGTGCCAGTAGTATAGGTTTGGCCAGGGCGTATGGCTACACCTTC; CDR3: CASSIGLARAYGYTF
size: .; J: TRBJ1-2; V: TRBV12-3/TRBV12-4; D: .; DNA: TGTGCCAGCAGTTTAGTCTCAGGTCGTGGCTACACCTTC; CDR3: CASSLVSGRGYTF
size: .; J: TRBJ2-1; V: TRBV27; D: .; DNA: TGTGCCAGCAGTTTAGTTAGTTCAGGTTTCGGTGAGCAGTTCTTC; CDR3: CASSLVSSGFGEQFF
size: .; J: TRBJ1-3; V: TRBV7-2; D: TRBD1; DNA: TGTGCCAGCAGCTTAGTTGGGACAGTCTCTGGAAACACCATATATTTT; CDR3: CASSLVGTVSGNTIYF
size: .; J: TRBJ1-5; V: TRBV2; D: .; DNA: TGTGCCAGCAGTCCCGGGACGGTAAGCAATCAGCCCCAGCATTTT; CDR3: CASSPGTVSNQPQHF
size: .; J: TRBJ2-1; V: TRBV21-1; D: .; DNA: TGTGCCAGCAGCAGACTAGCGGGGGGGCGGTTCAATGAGCAGTTCTTC; CDR3: CASSRLAGGRFNEQFF
size: .; J: TRBJ1-4; V: TRBV2; D: TRBD1; DNA: TGTGCCAGCAGAAGGGACAGGCCGGGTAATGAAAAACTGTTTTTT; CDR3: CASRRDRPGNEKLFF
size: once; J: TRBJ2-3; V: TRBV10-3; D: TRBD1; DNA: TGTGCCTCACAGGGGATAGATACGCAGTATTTT; CDR3: CASQGIDTQYF
size: .; J: TRBJ2-5; V: TRBV24-1; D: TRBD1; DNA: TGTGCCACCAGTGTAACAGGGGGCCAAGAGACCCAGTACTTC; CDR3: CATSVTGGQETQYF